Following are 8 T cell receptor beta chains from one sample sequenced in a study of cytomegalovirus exposure and HLA in healthy donors. Clones were read by immunoSEQ multiplex PCR, and TCRdb kept only the in-frame ones, dropping some. The sample carries 100,000 to 150,000 clones, approximately 88% recorded once. Sequenced material: PBMCs. These receptors were taken from a woman aged 18-29 years in good health and CMV-seronegative.

The J gene is TRBJ2-7, the V gene TRBV5-1, with unresolved D. Trimming stripped 2 bases from V and 3 bases from J, with 18 bases between. The CDR3 is 16 amino acids. The germline gives CDR1 SGHRS, CDR2 YFSETQ. Here the CDR3 reads CASSFAMAGVIYEQYF. CDR3 in DNA: TGCGCCAGCAGCTTCGCAATGGCCGGAGTAATCTACGAGCAGTACTTC. Using reference TRBV5-1 and TRBJ2-7 for the parts outside the CDR3, the full variable domain is KAGVTQTPRYLIKTRGQQVTLSCSPISGHRSVSWYQQTPGQGLQFLFEYFSETQRNKGNFPGRFSGRQFSNSRSEMNVSTLELGDSALYLCASSFAMAGVIYEQYFGPGTRLTVT.

The rearrangement links TRBV7-6 to TRBJ2-6; the D gene is possibly TRBD2 (6 bases). CDR3 length: 15 residues. Per the germline V gene, CDR1 is SGHVS and CDR2 is FNYEAQ. V was shortened by 3 bases and J by 2 bases, with 8 bases between the two germline ends. Written as DNA, the CDR3 is TGTGCCAGCAGCTTTGGAGGGGCTGGGGCCAACGTCCTGACTTTC. Translating gives CASSFGGAGANVLTF. Looking up the rest from reference TRBV7-6 and TRBJ2-6 gives the full variable domain: GAGVSQSPRYKVTKRGQDVALRCDPISGHVSLYWYRQALGQGPEFLTYFNYEAQQDKSGLPNDRFSAERPEGSISTLTIQRTEQRDSAMYRCASSFGGAGANVLTFGAGSRLTVL.

This rearrangement joins TRBV27 to TRBJ2-2, with a tentative D call TRBD1 (6 bases). There are 19 residues in the CDR3. V was trimmed by 2 bases and J by 5 bases, leaving 24 bases between them. The germline V gene encodes CDR1 MNHEY and CDR2 SMNVEV (reference sequence). CDR3 nucleotide sequence: TGTGCCAGCAGTTTAGGACTTCCCGGACAGTCCCGGCGGACCGGGGAGCTGTTTTTT. Translating it yields CASSLGLPGQSRRTGELFF.

The chain carries TRBV28 and TRBJ2-7, with a tentative D call TRBD2 (5 bases). CDR1 and CDR2 (germline): MDHEN, SYDVKM. The CDR3 sequence is 11 residues long. V gave up 5 bases and J gave up 10 bases, with 12 bases separating them. The CDR3 reads CASSIGLSQYF. In nucleotides, the CDR3 is TGTGCCAGCAGTATAGGACTGTCCCAGTACTTC.

The V gene is TRBV2, the J gene TRBJ2-3; tentative D call: TRBD1 (6 bases). This CDR3 is 16 amino acids long. The V gene lost 7 bases and the J gene lost 1 base, with 18 bases spanning the gap. CDR1 is SNHLY, CDR2 FYNNEI, per germline. The CDR3 DNA follows: TGTGCCAGCAACCCCCCACAGGGATCGGGCACAGATACGCAGTATTTT. Translated: CASNPPQGSGTDTQYF. The variable domain in full, completed from reference TRBV2 and TRBJ2-3, reads EPEVTQTPSHQVTQMGQEVILRCVPISNHLYFYWYRQILGQKVEFLVSFYNNEISEKSEIFDDQFSVERPDGSNFTLKIRSTKLEDSAMYFCASNPPQGSGTDTQYFGPGTRLTVL.

The chain combines TRBV4-1 with TRBJ2-1, with 10 bases identical to TRBD2. The CDR3 has 16 residues. Germline V CDR1 and CDR2: MGHRA, YSYEKL. The V and J ends lost 5 bases and 0 bases, in that order; junction bases with no gene match: 4. The CDR3, as DNA: TGCGCCAGCAGCTCTTCTAGCGGGAGCTCCTACAATGAGCAGTTCTTC. Translation gives CASSSSSGSSYNEQFF.

This chain links TRBV30 with TRBJ2-3, with TRBD2 matching over 7 bases. CDR1 is GTSNPN, CDR2 SVGIG, per germline (reference sequence). The CDR3 spans 14 residues. V dropped 4 bases and J dropped 0; count of bases not matched to a gene: 4. CDR3 amino acids: CAWTRAGSTDTQYF. CDR3 sequence (DNA): TGTGCCTGGACGAGAGCGGGAAGCACAGATACGCAGTATTTT.

This rearrangement joins TRBV27 to TRBJ2-4; TRBD1 matches 8 bases. Per the germline V gene, CDR1 is MNHEY and CDR2 is SMNVEV (reference sequence). The ends lost 3 bases at V and 9 bases at J; junction bases unmatched: 4. The CDR3 is made up of 13 amino acids. CDR3 nucleotides: TGTGCCAGCAGTTTCAGGGGGCGCGTCATTCAGTACTTC. It codes for CASSFRGRVIQYF.